This TCR beta chain was profiled in a study of T-cell memory formation after mild COVID-19. TCRdb fed the 5' RACE reads into MiXCR, producing one record per CDR3 protein. This sample yields 450,000 or so distinct CDR3 sequences, of which more than 20% are seen a single time; about an eighth belongs to the top ten. A single count supports this clonotype. This CDR3 spans 12 amino acids. The TCR originated in an adult woman who had mild COVID-19 (a few samples of this study predate the infection). Cell type and time point are not known. The material sequenced was PBMCs or a T cell subset sorted from them (not recorded which). The chain is built from TRBV21-1 and TRBJ1-2. TRBV21-1 is a known pseudogene. The DNA of the CDR3 is TGTGCCAGCAGCAACTACCTCTATGGCTACACCTTC. Residues: CASSNYLYGYTF.